The next 18 T cell receptor beta chains were all read from a single sample in a study of Ad26.COV2.S vaccination and SARS-CoV-2 variants (TCRdb year 2021). This sample's treatment or condition label indicates: roughly 18 received Ad26.COV2.S at low or high dose, single or two shots; about 5 received placebo; per-sample allocation not given. For vaccine and placebo recipients, the sequenced repertoires came from samples collected on day 63 after the first injection. The library was prepared using the immunoSEQ multiplex PCR assay. This immuneACCESS table, as held by TCRdb, lists in-frame sequences with V and J called but not all clones. Of the missing ones, under half trace to an unresolved V gene in checked studies; the others have no known cause. The sample includes about 370,000 clones, with approximately 86% observed a single time. The top ten constitute 3.5% of the sample. This specimen consisted of peripheral blood, obtained in a trial of Ad26.COV2.S vaccine versus placebo. These receptor sequences come from a person aged 18-65 years who received the Ad26.COV2.S COVID-19 vaccine or a placebo.

The chain has TRBV7-2 and TRBJ2-2, with TRBD1 matching 11 bases. The CDR3 totals 15 residues. V lost 5 bases and J lost 3; bases outside the gene matches: 2. CDR1 is SGHTA, CDR2 FQGNSA, per germline. The chain's CDR3 is CASSPGQGDTGELFF. CDR3 in DNA: TGTGCCAGCAGCCCGGGACAGGGGGACACCGGGGAGCTGTTTTTT.

The chain combines TRBV7-9 with TRBJ2-3, with TRBD1 matching over 7 bases. CDR3 length: 14 amino acids. Looked up from germline, CDR1 is SEHNR and CDR2 is FQNEAQ (reference sequence). Trimming took 5 bases from V and 3 from J; bases not matched to a gene: 5. The chain's CDR3 is CASSDGQATDTQYF. CDR3 DNA: TGTGCCAGCAGCGATGGACAGGCGACAGATACGCAGTATTTT.

This chain links TRBV5-1 with TRBJ2-5; TRBD1 is a possible D gene (6 bases). Deletions cut 2 bases from V and 5 bases from J, with 16 bases between. This CDR3 comprises 15 residues. The germline CDR1 and CDR2 sequences are SGHRS and YFSETQ. In DNA, the CDR3 is TGCGCCAGCAGCTTCGGTGGGGGCCCGCTCGAGACCCAGTACTTC. Encoded protein: CASSFGGGPLETQYF. The full variable domain, with the rest looked up from reference TRBV5-1 and TRBJ2-5, is KAGVTQTPRYLIKTRGQQVTLSCSPISGHRSVSWYQQTPGQGLQFLFEYFSETQRNKGNFPGRFSGRQFSNSRSEMNVSTLELGDSALYLCASSFGGGPLETQYFGPGTRLLVL.

The chain is built from TRBV11-2 and TRBJ2-1; D is uncertain. Germline-derived CDR1 and CDR2 are SGHAT and FQNNGV. Trimming cost V 2 bases and J 7 bases, with 15 bases left between them. CDR3 length: 15 residues. CDR3 protein: CASSLRPFPPNEQFF. CDR3 nucleotide sequence: TGTGCCAGCAGCTTAAGGCCTTTCCCCCCAAATGAGCAGTTCTTC.

Only one count was recorded for this clone. The rearrangement links TRBV12-2 to TRBJ2-6; the table's D call, TRBD1, has no DNA check behind it. TRBV12-2 is given as a pseudogene. The CDR3 spans 21 residues. CDR3 region: CASRLDAQDREGDSGANVLTF. DNA for the CDR3: TGTGCAAGTCGCTTGGACGCCCAGGACAGGGAGGGAGACTCTGGGGCCAACGTCCTGACTTTC.

The genes are TRBV7-9 and TRBJ2-7, with 9 bases that match TRBD1. This CDR3 region has 17 residues. V was clipped by 5 bases and J by 4 bases; unmatched bases: 15. Germline lookup yields CDR1 SEHNR and CDR2 FQNEAQ (reference sequence). CDR3: CASSPGTGMVSWYEQYF. The CDR3 DNA reads as TGTGCCAGCAGCCCTGGGACAGGGATGGTCTCCTGGTACGAGCAGTACTTC.

J is TRBJ1-2 and V is TRBV27; D not resolved. The CDR3 sequence is 15 residues long. V lost 0 bases to trimming and J lost 1 base, with 9 bases between them. Germline V gene sequence: CDR1 MNHEY, CDR2 SMNVEV (reference sequence). CDR3 protein: CASSLSGLINYGYTF. CDR3 bases: TGTGCCAGCAGTTTATCGGGCCTGATTAACTATGGCTACACCTTC.

This rearrangement joins TRBV19 to TRBJ1-5; 10 bases agree with TRBD1. The ends lost 6 bases at V and 7 bases at J; junction bases unmatched: 6. The germline gives CDR1 LNHDA, CDR2 SQIVND (reference sequence). The CDR3 runs to 14 residues. For the CDR3, the DNA is TGTGCCAGTAGCCTCAGACAGGGGGCCCAGCCCCAGCATTTT. Amino acids: CASSLRQGAQPQHF. Filled out from reference TRBV19 and TRBJ1-5, the complete variable domain reads DGGITQSPKYLFRKEGQNVTLSCEQNLNHDAMYWYRQDPGQGLRLIYYSQIVNDFQKGDIAEGYSVSREKKESFPLTVTSAQKNPTAFYLCASSLRQGAQPQHFGDGTRLSIL.

This clone was observed a single time. The gene calls are TRBV18 and TRBJ2-2, with D perhaps given as TRBD1 or TRBD2 (5 bases each). Germline V gene data show CDR1 as KGHSH and CDR2 as LQKENI. CDR3 length: 15 residues. Trimming left V 1 base short and J 2 bases short, with 8 bases between. The CDR3 spells CASSPRDANTGELFF. Here the CDR3 DNA reads TGTGCCAGCTCACCACGGGACGCCAACACCGGGGAGCTGTTTTTT.

The gene calls are TRBV3-1 (or the pseudogene TRBV3-2) and TRBJ2-3; D unclear. This CDR3 comprises 16 residues. Germline assignment: CDR1 LGHDT and CDR2 YNNKEL (reference sequence). The V end was cut by 0 bases, the J end by 2 bases, with 12 bases between. The DNA for the CDR3 is TGTGCCAGCAGCCAAGATCTTCAGCGAAACACAGATACGCAGTATTTT. This codes for CASSQDLQRNTDTQYF.

This clone was recorded a few times. The CDR3 nucleotides are TGTGCCAGCAGCTGGCTAGCGGGGGAGGAGCAGTACTTC. This encodes CASSWLAGEEQYF. This chain links TRBV7-8 with TRBJ2-7; 10 bases are a match to TRBD2. This CDR3 region has 13 residues. Germline V CDR1 and CDR2: SGHVS, FQNEAQ. With 4 bases clipped from V and 7 bases from J, the junction kept 4 bases outside the gene matches.

The chain uses TRBV27 and TRBJ2-7; 7 bases are a match to TRBD1. The germline CDR1 and CDR2 sequences are MNHEY and SMNVEV (reference sequence). The trim removed 6 bases at V and 5 bases at J, leaving 1 base unmatched. The CDR3 runs to 11 residues. CDR3 in amino acids: CASRGGDEQYF. CDR3 sequence (DNA): TGTGCCAGCAGAGGGGGCGACGAGCAGTACTTC.

This chain uses TRBV18 with TRBJ1-2; TRBD1 is a possible D gene (5 bases). With 0 bases removed from V and 3 bases from J, the gap between germline ends came to 14 bases. The CDR3 consists of 16 residues. The germline V gene has CDR1 KGHSH and CDR2 LQKENI. The CDR3 nucleotides read TGTGCCAGCTCACCACCGGCAGGGCCCCTCGACTATGGCTACACCTTC. Its protein is CASSPPAGPLDYGYTF.

The J gene is TRBJ2-5, the V gene TRBV27, with TRBD1 as a possible D gene (6 bases). V dropped 8 bases and J dropped 0 bases, with 16 bases sitting between them. The CDR3 is made up of 15 amino acids. Germline CDR1 MNHEY, CDR2 SMNVEV (reference sequence). The CDR3 region is CASAARQGYQETQYF. Written as DNA, the CDR3 is TGTGCCAGCGCCGCAAGGCAGGGGTACCAAGAGACCCAGTACTTC.

This clone was counted a single time. The gene calls are TRBV19 and TRBJ1-5; 8 bases line up with TRBD1. The CDR3 runs 16 residues. The V gene end was trimmed by 1 base and the J gene end by 4 bases; junction bases not matched to a gene: 6. CDR1 LNHDA and CDR2 SQIVND come from the germline V gene (reference sequence). CDR3 DNA: TGTGCCAGTAGTATAGTAATCGACAGGGGAAATCAGCCCCAGCATTTT. It yields the protein CASSIVIDRGNQPQHF.

The chain has TRBV3-1 (or the pseudogene TRBV3-2) and TRBJ2-3, with TRBD2 as a possible D gene (5 bases). This CDR3 region has 13 residues. V lost 6 bases to trimming and J lost 4 bases, with 11 bases between them. Germline CDR1 LGHDT, CDR2 YNNKEL (reference sequence). The CDR3 nucleotides are TGTGCCAGCAGACTAGAAGGCGCAGATACGCAGTATTTT. Amino acids: CASRLEGADTQYF.

This chain joins TRBV9 and TRBJ1-6, with D tentatively TRBD1 (5 bases). V was trimmed by 3 bases and J by 7 bases, leaving 14 bases between them. Germline V gene data show CDR1 as SGDLS and CDR2 as YYNGEE. The CDR3 contains 15 residues. This CDR3 reads CASSGGGPENSPLHF. In nucleotides, the CDR3 is TGTGCCAGCAGCGGGGGCGGCCCCGAGAATTCACCCCTCCACTTT.

The chain couples TRBV27 to TRBJ1-2; 11 bases map to TRBD1. V dropped 6 bases and J dropped 4; count of bases not matched to a gene: 7. CDR1 and CDR2 from the germline V gene are MNHEY and SMNVEV (reference sequence). This CDR3 is 15 amino acids long. The chain's CDR3 is CASRAAGTGGYGYTF. CDR3 bases: TGTGCCAGCAGGGCAGCCGGGACAGGGGGCTATGGCTACACCTTC.